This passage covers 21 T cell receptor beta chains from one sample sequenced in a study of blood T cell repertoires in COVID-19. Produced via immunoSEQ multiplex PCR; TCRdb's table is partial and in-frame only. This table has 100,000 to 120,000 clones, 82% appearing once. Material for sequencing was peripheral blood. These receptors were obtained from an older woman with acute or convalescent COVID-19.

The CDR3: CASSLPAGGRNQPQHF. DNA for the CDR3: TGTGCCAGCAGTTTACCGGCAGGGGGCCGGAATCAGCCCCAGCATTTT. The J gene is TRBJ1-5, the V gene TRBV28; 8 nucleotides agree with TRBD1. This CDR3 comprises 16 residues. CDR1 and CDR2 from the germline V gene are MDHEN and SYDVKM. Trimming removed 2 bases from V and 4 bases from J; junction bases left unmatched: 7.

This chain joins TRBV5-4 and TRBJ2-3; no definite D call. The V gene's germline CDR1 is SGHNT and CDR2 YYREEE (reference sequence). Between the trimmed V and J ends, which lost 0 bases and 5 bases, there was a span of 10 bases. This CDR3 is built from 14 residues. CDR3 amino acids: CASSLGSQLDTQYF. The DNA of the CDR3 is TGTGCCAGCAGCTTGGGTAGTCAACTAGATACGCAGTATTTT.

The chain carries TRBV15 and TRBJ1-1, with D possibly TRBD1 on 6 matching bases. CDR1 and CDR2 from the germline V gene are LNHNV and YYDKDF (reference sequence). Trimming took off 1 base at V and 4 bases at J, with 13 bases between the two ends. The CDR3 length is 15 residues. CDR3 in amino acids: CATSRVTGRGTEAFF. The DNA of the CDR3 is TGTGCCACCAGCAGAGTAACAGGGCGCGGCACTGAAGCTTTCTTT.

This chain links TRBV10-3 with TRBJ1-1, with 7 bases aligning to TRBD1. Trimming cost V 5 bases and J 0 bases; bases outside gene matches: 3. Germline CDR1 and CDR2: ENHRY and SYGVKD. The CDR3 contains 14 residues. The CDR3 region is CAISRDSLNTEAFF. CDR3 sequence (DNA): TGTGCCATCAGTCGGGACAGCTTGAACACTGAAGCTTTCTTT.

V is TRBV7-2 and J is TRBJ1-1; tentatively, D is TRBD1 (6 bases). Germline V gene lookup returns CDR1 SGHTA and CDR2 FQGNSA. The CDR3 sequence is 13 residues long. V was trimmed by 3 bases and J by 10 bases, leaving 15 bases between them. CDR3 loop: CASSFTGGSGAFF. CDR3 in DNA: TGTGCCAGCAGCTTCACGGGGGGCTCCGGAGCTTTCTTT.

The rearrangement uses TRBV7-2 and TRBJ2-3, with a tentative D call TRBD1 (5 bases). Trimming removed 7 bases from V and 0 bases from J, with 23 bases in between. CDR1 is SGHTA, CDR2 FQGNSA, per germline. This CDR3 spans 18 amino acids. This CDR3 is CASTATGLGLTSTDTQYF. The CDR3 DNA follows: TGTGCCAGCACCGCAACCGGTCTGGGGCTCACTAGCACAGATACGCAGTATTTT.

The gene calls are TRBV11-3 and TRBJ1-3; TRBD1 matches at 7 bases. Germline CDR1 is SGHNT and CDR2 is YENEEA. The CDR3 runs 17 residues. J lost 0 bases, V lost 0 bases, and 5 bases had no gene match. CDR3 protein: CASSLDGDSSSGNTIYF. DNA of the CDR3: TGTGCCAGCAGCTTAGATGGGGACAGCAGCTCTGGAAACACCATATATTTT.

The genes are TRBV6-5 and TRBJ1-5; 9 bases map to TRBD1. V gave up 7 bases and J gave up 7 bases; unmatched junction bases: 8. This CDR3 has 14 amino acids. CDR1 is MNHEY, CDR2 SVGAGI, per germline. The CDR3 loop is CASIRTGARQPQHF. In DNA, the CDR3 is TGTGCCAGCATCAGGACAGGGGCACGACAGCCCCAGCATTTT.

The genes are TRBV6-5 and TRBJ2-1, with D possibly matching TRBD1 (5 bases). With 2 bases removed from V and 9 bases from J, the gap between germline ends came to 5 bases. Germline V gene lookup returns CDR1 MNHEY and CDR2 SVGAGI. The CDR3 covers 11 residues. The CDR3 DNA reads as TGTGCCAGCAGTTACGGGGCTGAGCAGTTCTTC. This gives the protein CASSYGAEQFF.

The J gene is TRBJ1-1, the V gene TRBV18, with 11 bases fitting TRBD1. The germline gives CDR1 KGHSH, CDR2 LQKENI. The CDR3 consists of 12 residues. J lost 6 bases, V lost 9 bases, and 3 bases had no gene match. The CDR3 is CASSGQGAEAFF. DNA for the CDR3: TGTGCCAGTTCGGGACAGGGGGCTGAAGCTTTCTTT.

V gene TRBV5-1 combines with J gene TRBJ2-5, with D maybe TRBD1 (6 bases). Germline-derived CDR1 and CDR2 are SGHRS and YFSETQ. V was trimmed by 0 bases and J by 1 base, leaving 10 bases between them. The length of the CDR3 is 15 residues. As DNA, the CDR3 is TGCGCCAGCAGCTTGGTGGGACAATCCCAAGAGACCCAGTACTTC. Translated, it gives CASSLVGQSQETQYF.

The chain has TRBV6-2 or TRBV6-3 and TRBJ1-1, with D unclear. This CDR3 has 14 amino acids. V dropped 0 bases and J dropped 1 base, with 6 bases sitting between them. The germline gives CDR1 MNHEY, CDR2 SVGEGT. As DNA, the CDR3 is TGTGCCAGCAGTTACTCTTGGAGGAACACTGAAGCTTTCTTT. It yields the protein CASSYSWRNTEAFF.

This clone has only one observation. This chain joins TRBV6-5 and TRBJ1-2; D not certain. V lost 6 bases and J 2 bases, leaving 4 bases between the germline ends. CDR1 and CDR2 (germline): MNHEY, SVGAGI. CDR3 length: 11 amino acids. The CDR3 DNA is TGTGCCAGCAGCCCGAACTATGGCTACACCTTC. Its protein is CASSPNYGYTF.

The CDR3 here is CASSSPVSASTEAFF. The CDR3 nucleotides are TGTGCCAGCAGTTCGCCTGTCTCGGCTAGCACTGAAGCTTTCTTT. The V and J genes are TRBV28 and TRBJ1-1; D unclear. V dropped 4 bases and J dropped 4 bases, with 16 bases sitting between them. The CDR3 contains 15 residues. Looked up from germline, CDR1 is MDHEN and CDR2 is SYDVKM.

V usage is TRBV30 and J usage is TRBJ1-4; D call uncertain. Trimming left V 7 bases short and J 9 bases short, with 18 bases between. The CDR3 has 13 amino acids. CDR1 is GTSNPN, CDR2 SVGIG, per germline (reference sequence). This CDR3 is CAFSGQTRKKLFF. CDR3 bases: TGTGCCTTCTCCGGCCAAACGAGGAAAAAACTGTTTTTT.

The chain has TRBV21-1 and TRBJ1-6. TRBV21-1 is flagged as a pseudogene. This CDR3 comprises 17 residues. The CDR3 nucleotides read TGTGCCAGCAGCCCAGGGCCCAGGGAGGTACAGGATTCACCCCTCCACTTT. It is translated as CASSPGPREVQDSPLHF.

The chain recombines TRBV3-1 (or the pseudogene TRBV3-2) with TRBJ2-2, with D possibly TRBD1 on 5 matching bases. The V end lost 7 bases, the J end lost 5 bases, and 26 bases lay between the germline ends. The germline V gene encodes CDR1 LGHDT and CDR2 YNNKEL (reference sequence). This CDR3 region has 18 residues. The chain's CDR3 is CASTLRSPPARVTGELFF. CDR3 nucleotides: TGTGCCAGCACCCTCAGGTCCCCCCCAGCCAGGGTTACCGGGGAGCTGTTTTTT.

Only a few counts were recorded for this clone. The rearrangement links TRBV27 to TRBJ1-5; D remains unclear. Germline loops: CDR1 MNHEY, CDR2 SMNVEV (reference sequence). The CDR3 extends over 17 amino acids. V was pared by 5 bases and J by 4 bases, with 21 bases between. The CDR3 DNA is TGTGCCAGCAGTCCGTATCAGCTCCCGGGAACTAATCAGCCCCAGCATTTT. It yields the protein CASSPYQLPGTNQPQHF.

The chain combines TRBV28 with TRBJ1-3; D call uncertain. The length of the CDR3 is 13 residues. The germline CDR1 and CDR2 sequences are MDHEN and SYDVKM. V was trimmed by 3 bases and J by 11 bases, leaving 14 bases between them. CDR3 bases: TGTGCCAGCAGTTTGGAAACAAGTCGGGCCATATATTTT. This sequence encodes CASSLETSRAIYF.

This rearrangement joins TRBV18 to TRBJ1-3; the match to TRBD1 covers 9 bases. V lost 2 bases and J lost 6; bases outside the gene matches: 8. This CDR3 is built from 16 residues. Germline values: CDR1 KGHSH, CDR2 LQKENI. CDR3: CASSPYNTGGQNTIYF. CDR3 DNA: TGTGCCAGCTCACCATACAACACAGGGGGCCAAAACACCATATATTTT.

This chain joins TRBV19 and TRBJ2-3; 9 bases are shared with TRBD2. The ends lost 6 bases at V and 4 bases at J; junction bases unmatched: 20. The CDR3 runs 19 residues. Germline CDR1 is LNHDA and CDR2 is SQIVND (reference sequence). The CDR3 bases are TGTGCCAGTAGAACCCAGGGCGGGGGGGCCGGATTAGCCCCAGATACGCAGTATTTT. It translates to CASRTQGGGAGLAPDTQYF.